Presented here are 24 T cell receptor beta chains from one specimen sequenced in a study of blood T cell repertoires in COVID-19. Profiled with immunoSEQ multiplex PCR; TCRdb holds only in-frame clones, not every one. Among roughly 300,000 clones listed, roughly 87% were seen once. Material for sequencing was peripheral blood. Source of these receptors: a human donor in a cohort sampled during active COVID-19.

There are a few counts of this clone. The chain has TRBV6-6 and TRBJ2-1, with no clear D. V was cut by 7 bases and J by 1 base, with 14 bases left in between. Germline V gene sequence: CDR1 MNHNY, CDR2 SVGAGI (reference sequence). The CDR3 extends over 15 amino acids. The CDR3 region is CASTAKSGSYNEQFF. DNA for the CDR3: TGTGCCAGCACCGCTAAAAGTGGTTCCTACAATGAGCAGTTCTTC.

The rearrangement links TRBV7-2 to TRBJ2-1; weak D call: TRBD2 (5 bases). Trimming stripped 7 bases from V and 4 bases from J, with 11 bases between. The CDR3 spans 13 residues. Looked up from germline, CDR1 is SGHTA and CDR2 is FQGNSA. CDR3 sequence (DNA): TGTGCCAGCACCGACTACAGATACAATGAGCAGTTCTTC. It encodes CASTDYRYNEQFF.

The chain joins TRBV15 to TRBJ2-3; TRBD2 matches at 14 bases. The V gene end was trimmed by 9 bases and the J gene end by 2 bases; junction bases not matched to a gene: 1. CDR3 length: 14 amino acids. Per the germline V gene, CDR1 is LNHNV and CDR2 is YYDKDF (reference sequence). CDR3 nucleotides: TGTGCCACGGGACTAGCGGGAGTCACAGATACGCAGTATTTT. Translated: CATGLAGVTDTQYF.

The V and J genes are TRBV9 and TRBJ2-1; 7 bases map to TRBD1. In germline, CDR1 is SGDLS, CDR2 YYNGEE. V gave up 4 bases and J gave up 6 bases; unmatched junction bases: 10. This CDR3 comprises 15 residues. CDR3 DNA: TGTGCCAGCAGCAAAGACAGGGTAGAGGTCAATGAGCAGTTCTTC. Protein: CASSKDRVEVNEQFF.

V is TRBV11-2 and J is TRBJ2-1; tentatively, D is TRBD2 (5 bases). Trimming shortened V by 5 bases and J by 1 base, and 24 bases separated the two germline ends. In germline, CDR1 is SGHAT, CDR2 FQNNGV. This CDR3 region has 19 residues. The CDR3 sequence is CASSPPRGGPRSSYNEQFF. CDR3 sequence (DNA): TGTGCCAGCAGCCCACCCCGGGGTGGGCCAAGGAGTTCCTACAATGAGCAGTTCTTC.

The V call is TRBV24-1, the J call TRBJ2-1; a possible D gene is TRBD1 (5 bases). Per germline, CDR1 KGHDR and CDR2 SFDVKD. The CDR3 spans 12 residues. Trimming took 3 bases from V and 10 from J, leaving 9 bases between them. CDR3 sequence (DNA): TGTGCCACCAGTGATACTCGACAGGAGCAGTTCTTC. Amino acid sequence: CATSDTRQEQFF.

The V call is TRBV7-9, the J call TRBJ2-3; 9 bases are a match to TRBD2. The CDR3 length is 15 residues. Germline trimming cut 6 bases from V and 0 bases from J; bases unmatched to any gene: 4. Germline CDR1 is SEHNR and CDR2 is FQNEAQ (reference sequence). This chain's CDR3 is CASRSSGTSTDTQYF. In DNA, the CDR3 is TGTGCCAGCAGATCTAGCGGGACTAGCACAGATACGCAGTATTTT.

The chain's CDR3 is CASSPEGSGRLYEQYF. DNA of the CDR3: TGTGCCAGCAGCCCCGAGGGTAGCGGGAGGCTCTACGAGCAGTACTTC. The chain has TRBV9 and TRBJ2-7; 10 nucleotides agree with TRBD2. The CDR3 is 16 amino acids. V was clipped by 4 bases and J by 3 bases; unmatched bases: 10. Germline CDR1 reads SGDLS; CDR2 reads YYNGEE.

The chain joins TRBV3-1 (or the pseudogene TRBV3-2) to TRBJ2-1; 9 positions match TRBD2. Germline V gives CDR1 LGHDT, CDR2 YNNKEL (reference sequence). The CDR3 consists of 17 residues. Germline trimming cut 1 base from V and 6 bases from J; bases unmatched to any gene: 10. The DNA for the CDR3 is TGTGCCAGCAGCCAAGGTGCTTCGCGGGAGGGCTTCAATGAGCAGTTCTTC. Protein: CASSQGASREGFNEQFF.

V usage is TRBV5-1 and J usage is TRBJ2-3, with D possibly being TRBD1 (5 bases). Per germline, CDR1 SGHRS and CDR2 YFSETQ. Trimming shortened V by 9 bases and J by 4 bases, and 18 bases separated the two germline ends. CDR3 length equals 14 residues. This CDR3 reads CANPQGVDADTQYF. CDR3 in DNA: TGCGCCAACCCACAAGGGGTCGATGCAGATACGCAGTATTTT.

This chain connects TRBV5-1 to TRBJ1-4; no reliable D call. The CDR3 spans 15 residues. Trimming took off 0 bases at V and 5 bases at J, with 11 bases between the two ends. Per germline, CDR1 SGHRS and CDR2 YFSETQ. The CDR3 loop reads CASSLAGSGNEKLFF. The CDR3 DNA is TGCGCCAGCAGCTTGGCCGGGTCTGGGAATGAAAAACTGTTTTTT.

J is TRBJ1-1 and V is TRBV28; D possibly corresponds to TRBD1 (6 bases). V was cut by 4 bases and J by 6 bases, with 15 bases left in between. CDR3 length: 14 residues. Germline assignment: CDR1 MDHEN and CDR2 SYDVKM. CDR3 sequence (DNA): TGTGCCAGCAGTTCCACGGGGGGGGCTTCTGAAGCTTTCTTT. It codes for CASSSTGGASEAFF.

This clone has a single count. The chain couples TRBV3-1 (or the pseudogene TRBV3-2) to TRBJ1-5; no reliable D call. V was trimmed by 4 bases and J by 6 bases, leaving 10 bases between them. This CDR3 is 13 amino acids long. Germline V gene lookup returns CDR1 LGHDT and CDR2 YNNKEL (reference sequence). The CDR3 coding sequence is TGTGCCAGCAGCCTCTCGGAGGTTCAGCCCCAGCATTTT. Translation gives CASSLSEVQPQHF.

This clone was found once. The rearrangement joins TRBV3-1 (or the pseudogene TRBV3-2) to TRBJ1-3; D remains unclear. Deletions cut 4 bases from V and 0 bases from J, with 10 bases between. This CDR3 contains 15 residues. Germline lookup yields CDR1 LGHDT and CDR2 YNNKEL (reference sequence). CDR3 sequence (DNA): TGTGCCAGCAGCCCCTCGGGGAGCTCTGGAAACACCATATATTTT. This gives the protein CASSPSGSSGNTIYF.

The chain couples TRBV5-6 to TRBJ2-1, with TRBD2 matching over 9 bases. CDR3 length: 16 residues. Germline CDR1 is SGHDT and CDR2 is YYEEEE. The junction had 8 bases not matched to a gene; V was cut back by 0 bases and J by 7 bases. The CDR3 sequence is CASSLVSGSGGNEQFF. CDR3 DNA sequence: TGTGCCAGCAGCTTGGTTAGCGGGAGTGGGGGTAATGAGCAGTTCTTC. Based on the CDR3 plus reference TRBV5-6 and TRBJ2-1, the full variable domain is DAGVTQSPTHLIKTRGQQVTLRCSPKSGHDTVSWYQQALGQGPQFIFQYYEEEERQRGNFPDRFSGHQFPNYSSELNVNALLLGDSALYLCASSLVSGSGGNEQFFGPGTRLTVL.

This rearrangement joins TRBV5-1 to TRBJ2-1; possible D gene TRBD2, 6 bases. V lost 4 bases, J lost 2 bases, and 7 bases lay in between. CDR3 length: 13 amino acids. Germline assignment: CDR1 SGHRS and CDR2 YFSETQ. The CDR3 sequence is CASSGRTYNEQFF. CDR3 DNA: TGCGCCAGCAGCGGGAGGACCTACAATGAGCAGTTCTTC.

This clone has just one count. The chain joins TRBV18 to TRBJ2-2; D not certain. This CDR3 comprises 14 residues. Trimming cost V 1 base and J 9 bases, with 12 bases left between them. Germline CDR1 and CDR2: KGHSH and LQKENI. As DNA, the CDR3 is TGTGCCAGCTCACCACTTGACTTTCCCCGGGAGCTGTTTTTT. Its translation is CASSPLDFPRELFF.

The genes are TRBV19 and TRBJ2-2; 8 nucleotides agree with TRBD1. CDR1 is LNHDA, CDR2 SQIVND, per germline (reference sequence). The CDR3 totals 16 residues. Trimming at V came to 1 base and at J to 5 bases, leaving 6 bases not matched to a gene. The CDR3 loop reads CASSIGTGYRTGELFF. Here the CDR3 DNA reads TGTGCCAGTAGTATAGGGACAGGGTATAGGACCGGGGAGCTGTTTTTT.

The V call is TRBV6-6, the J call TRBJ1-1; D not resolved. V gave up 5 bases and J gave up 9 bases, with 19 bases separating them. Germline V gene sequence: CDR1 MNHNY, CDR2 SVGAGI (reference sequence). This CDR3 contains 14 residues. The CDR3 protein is CASSGQTALEKAFF. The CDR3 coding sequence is TGTGCCAGCAGTGGCCAGACGGCCCTAGAAAAAGCTTTCTTT.

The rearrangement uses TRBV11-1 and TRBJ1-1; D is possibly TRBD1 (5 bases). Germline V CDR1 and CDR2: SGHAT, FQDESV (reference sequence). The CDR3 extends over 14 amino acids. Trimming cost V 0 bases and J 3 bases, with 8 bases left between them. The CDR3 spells CASSLAGGYTEAFF. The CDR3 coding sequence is TGTGCCAGCAGCTTAGCTGGGGGGTACACTGAAGCTTTCTTT. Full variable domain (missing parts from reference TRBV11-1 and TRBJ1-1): EAEVAQSPRYKITEKSQAVAFWCDPISGHATLYWYRQILGQGPELLVQFQDESVVDDSQLPKDRFSAERLKGVDSTLKIQPAELGDSAMYLCASSLAGGYTEAFFGQGTRLTVV.

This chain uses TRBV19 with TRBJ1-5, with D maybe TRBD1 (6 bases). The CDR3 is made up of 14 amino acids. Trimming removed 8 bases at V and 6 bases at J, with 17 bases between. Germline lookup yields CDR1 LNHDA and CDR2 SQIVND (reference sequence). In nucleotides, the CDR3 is TGTGCCAGTTCCACTAACAGGGAACGTCAGCCCCAGCATTTT. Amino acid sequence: CASSTNRERQPQHF.

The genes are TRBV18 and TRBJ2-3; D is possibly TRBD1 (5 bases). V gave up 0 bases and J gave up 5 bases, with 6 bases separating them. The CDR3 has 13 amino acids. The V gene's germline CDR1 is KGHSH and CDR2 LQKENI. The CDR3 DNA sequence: TGTGCCAGCTCACCACCGGGGCAAGATACGCAGTATTTT. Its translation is CASSPPGQDTQYF.

The CDR3 protein is CASSQSSGTTADTQYF. CDR3 in DNA: TGTGCCAGCAGCCAATCTTCCGGGACTACCGCAGATACGCAGTATTTT. The J gene is TRBJ2-3, the V gene TRBV4-2; 7 nucleotides align to TRBD2. The V gene end was trimmed by 2 bases and the J gene end by 4 bases; junction bases not matched to a gene: 9. The CDR3 runs 16 residues. Germline V gives CDR1 LGHNA, CDR2 YNFKEQ.

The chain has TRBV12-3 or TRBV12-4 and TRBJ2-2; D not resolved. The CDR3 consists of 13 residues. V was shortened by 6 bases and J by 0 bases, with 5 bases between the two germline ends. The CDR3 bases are TGTGCCAGCAGCCATTCGAACACCGGGGAGCTGTTTTTT. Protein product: CASSHSNTGELFF.